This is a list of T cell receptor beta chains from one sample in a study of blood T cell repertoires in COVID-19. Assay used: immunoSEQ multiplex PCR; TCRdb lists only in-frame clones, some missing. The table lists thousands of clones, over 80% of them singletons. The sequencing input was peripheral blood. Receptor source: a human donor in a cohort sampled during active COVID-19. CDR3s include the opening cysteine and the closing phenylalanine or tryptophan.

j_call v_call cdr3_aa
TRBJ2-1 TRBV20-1 CSASAAPPVVVVVDEQFF
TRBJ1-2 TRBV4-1 CASSQTGTISIGYTF
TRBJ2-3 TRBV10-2 CASSEVRGVDTQYF
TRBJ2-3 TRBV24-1 CATSSWEGREDTQYF
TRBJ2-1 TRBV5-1 CASSPTGSSYNEQFF
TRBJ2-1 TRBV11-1 CASSFGTSGSYEQFF
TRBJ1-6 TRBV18 CASSPQGTGVHSPLHF
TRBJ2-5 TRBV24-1 CATSEWTGGETQYF
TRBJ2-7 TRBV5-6 CASSLGGGPTSGESYEQYF
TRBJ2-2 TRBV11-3 CASSLARDTGELFF
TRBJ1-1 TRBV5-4 CASSFGGNTEAFF
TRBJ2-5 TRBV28 CAVQGRGETQYF
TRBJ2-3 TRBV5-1 CASSLAGEVDTQYF
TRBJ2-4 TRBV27 CASSFSRPEFAKNIQYF
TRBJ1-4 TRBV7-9 CASSPPIGQGGEKLFF
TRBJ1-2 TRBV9 CASSVGRGEYYGYTF
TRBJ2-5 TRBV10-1 CASSESPGIAETQYF